The following is a T cell receptor (beta chain) sequence with its context. The antigen is not known. This sample is drawn from a study of T cells in Graves' hyperthyroidism and ophthalmopathy. General observations from the study: Blood shared most expanded thyroid clonotypes above 0.001.

The CDR3 is made up of 15 amino acids. Looked up from germline, CDR1 is SGHRS and CDR2 is YFSETQ. Deletions cut 1 base from V and 4 bases from J, with 11 bases between. The investigators amplified TCR beta CDR3 regions from RNA transcripts. The primer set for the first-round RT-PCR of the TCR CDR3 was HTBI. TCRdb independently ran MiXCR on the multiplex PCR reads; one entry per CDR3 protein. Of a few hundred thousand distinct CDR3 sequences in the sample, 15% to 20% are singletons; the top ten hold roughly 3.4%. The chain combines TRBV5-1 with TRBJ2-2; perhaps TRBD2 as D (5 bases). The specimen sequenced was blood. The origin of this receptor is a middle-aged woman with Graves' ophthalmopathy. The CDR3 here is CASSLFAGITGELFF. CDR3 nucleotides: TGCGCCAGCAGCTTGTTCGCGGGCATCACCGGGGAGCTGTTTTTT.